These 30 T cell receptor beta chains came from one sample sequenced in a study of blood T cells in healthy people across ages. Next came a second PCR, run for about 7 to 12 cycles, which used a sample-barcoded 5' primer along with a J-beta primer mix. TCRdb re-called the 5' RACE reads with MiXCR, one entry per CDR3 protein. This sample yields about 640,000 distinct CDR3 sequences, of which roughly 50% are seen a single time; over 30% belongs to the top ten. Sequencing was carried out using blood. The source of these receptors is a man aged 60-69 years in good health.

The chain carries TRBV6-2 or TRBV6-3 and TRBJ2-1; maybe TRBD2 (5 bases). Germline CDR1 and CDR2: MNHEY and SVGEGT. Trimming shortened V by 5 bases and J by 12 bases, and 17 bases separated the two germline ends. This CDR3 is built from 13 residues. The CDR3 protein is CASSDFKGRGQFF. In DNA form, the CDR3 reads TGTGCCAGCAGTGACTTCAAAGGACGGGGGCAGTTCTTC.

The genes are TRBV6-6 and TRBJ2-7; D gene unclear. The assigned J gene may be wrong: the sequence end matches TRBJ2-5 better. CDR1 and CDR2 (germline): MNHNY, SVGAGI (reference sequence). This CDR3 has 14 amino acids. CDR3 nucleotide sequence: TGTGCCAGCAGTTACCGGCAGTTTCAAGAGACCCAGTACTTC. It yields the protein CASSYRQFQETQYF.

The genes are TRBV5-1 and TRBJ2-1; D is unresolved. Germline assignment: CDR1 SGHRS and CDR2 YFSETQ. Trimming took 2 bases from V and 2 from J, leaving 14 bases between them. The CDR3 runs to 16 residues. CDR3 DNA sequence: TGCGCCAGCAGCTTAGGCAGGCAAGTACCCTACAATGAGCAGTTCTTC. Translating gives CASSLGRQVPYNEQFF.

The chain joins TRBV6-2 or TRBV6-3 to TRBJ2-1, with TRBD2 matching over 8 bases. Germline V gives CDR1 MNHEY, CDR2 SVGEGT. This CDR3 contains 15 residues. After removal of 8 bases from V and 8 bases from J, the junction contained 14 bases not matched to a gene. The CDR3 DNA reads TGTGCCAGCCGCCTCGGGACTAGTGGTAGTTATGAGCAGTTCTTC. This codes for CASRLGTSGSYEQFF.

This clonotype has only a few counts. The CDR3 coding sequence is TGTGCCAGCAGCGGGACTAGCGGGTCCCCCGTTGAGCAGTTCTTC. Translated, it gives CASSGTSGSPVEQFF. The chain carries TRBV2 and TRBJ2-1; TRBD2 agrees at 12 bases. Germline values: CDR1 SNHLY, CDR2 FYNNEI. Trimming took 6 bases from V and 9 from J; bases not matched to a gene: 9. The CDR3 extends over 15 amino acids.

The V gene is TRBV4-3, the J gene TRBJ2-4, with D perhaps matching TRBD1 (6 bases). The CDR3 has 14 amino acids. Per the germline V gene, CDR1 is LGHNA and CDR2 is YSLEER. Trimming pared 4 bases from V and 8 bases from J, leaving 15 bases between. CDR3 sequence (DNA): TGCGCCAGCAGCCCTGGACAGACGGGGTACATTCAGTACTTC. It encodes CASSPGQTGYIQYF.

The chain carries TRBV15 and TRBJ1-5; D is unresolved. This CDR3 is 16 amino acids long. V was shortened by 3 bases and J by 0 bases, with 12 bases between the two germline ends. In germline, CDR1 is LNHNV, CDR2 YYDKDF (reference sequence). Here the CDR3 DNA reads TGTGCCACCAGCAGGTCCGGCGATTATAGCAATCAGCCCCAGCATTTT. It is translated as CATSRSGDYSNQPQHF. Combining the CDR3 with reference TRBV15 and TRBJ1-5 gives the whole variable domain DAMVIQNPRYQVTQFGKPVTLSCSQTLNHNVMYWYQQKSSQAPKLLFHYYDKDFNNEADTPDNFQSRRPNTSFCFLDIRSPGLGDTAMYLCATSRSGDYSNQPQHFGDGTRLSIL.

The rearrangement joins TRBV28 to TRBJ1-5; possible D gene TRBD1, 6 bases. This CDR3 is 14 amino acids long. Germline CDR1 and CDR2: MDHEN and SYDVKM. Trimming removed 5 bases from V and 2 bases from J, with 10 bases in between. The CDR3 sequence: CASSEDRGNQPQHF. The CDR3 DNA sequence: TGTGCCAGCAGTGAGGACAGAGGCAATCAGCCCCAGCATTTT.

In its sample, this clonotype was seen a few times. As DNA, the CDR3 is TGCAGTGCTCTCTCCGGGACTAGCGGTTACGAGCAGTACTTC. This translates into CSALSGTSGYEQYF. The genes are TRBV20-1 and TRBJ2-7, with 11 nucleotides matching TRBD2. The trim removed 5 bases at V and 4 bases at J, leaving 7 bases unmatched. Germline values: CDR1 DFQATT, CDR2 SNEGSKA (reference sequence). The CDR3 covers 14 residues.

This chain joins TRBV6-2 or TRBV6-3 and TRBJ2-1, with D possibly TRBD2 on 6 matching bases. This CDR3 has 15 residues. The germline V gene has CDR1 MNHEY and CDR2 SVGEGT. V lost 0 bases to trimming and J lost 9 bases, with 15 bases between them. The CDR3 sequence is CASSYSLAEWGEQFF. The CDR3, as DNA: TGTGCCAGCAGTTACTCACTAGCCGAATGGGGTGAGCAGTTCTTC.

This chain links TRBV20-1 with TRBJ2-1, with unresolved D. The V gene's germline CDR1 is DFQATT and CDR2 SNEGSKA (reference sequence). CDR3 size: 11 residues. Deletions cut 0 bases from V and 4 bases from J, with 1 base between. The CDR3 loop reads CSARDYNEQFF. The DNA for the CDR3 is TGCAGTGCTAGAGATTACAATGAGCAGTTCTTC.

This clonotype was picked up a small number of times. The V gene is TRBV28, the J gene TRBJ1-1; no clear D gene. Per the germline V gene, CDR1 is MDHEN and CDR2 is SYDVKM. CDR3 length: 13 amino acids. With 7 bases removed from V and 0 bases from J, the gap between germline ends came to 9 bases. CDR3 amino acids: CASTGLMNTEAFF. Here the CDR3 DNA reads TGTGCCAGCACCGGACTGATGAACACTGAAGCTTTCTTT.

CDR3 region: CASNREATGELFF. The CDR3 bases are TGTGCCAGCAATAGGGAGGCCACCGGGGAGCTGTTTTTT. This sequence joins TRBV2 and TRBJ2-2; a weak D match, TRBD2 (6 bases). Trimming pared 7 bases from V and 4 bases from J, leaving 10 bases between. Germline V gives CDR1 SNHLY, CDR2 FYNNEI. The CDR3 sequence is 13 residues long. Combining the CDR3 with reference TRBV2 and TRBJ2-2 gives the whole variable domain EPEVTQTPSHQVTQMGQEVILRCVPISNHLYFYWYRQILGQKVEFLVSFYNNEISEKSEIFDDQFSVERPDGSNFTLKIRSTKLEDSAMYFCASNREATGELFFGEGSRLTVL.

The DNA of the CDR3 is TGTGCCAGCAGCTTGGAGGCGGGGGGGCCTAGCCCCTACGAGCAGTACTTC. It encodes CASSLEAGGPSPYEQYF. The chain joins TRBV5-5 to TRBJ2-7; 9 positions match TRBD2. Trimming at V came to 0 bases and at J to 2 bases, leaving 9 bases not matched to a gene. The CDR3 is 17 residues long. Germline values: CDR1 SGHKS, CDR2 YYEKEE (reference sequence). The full variable domain, its missing parts supplied by reference TRBV5-5 and TRBJ2-7, is DAGVTQSPTHLIKTRGQQVTLRCSPISGHKSVSWYQQVLGQGPQFIFQYYEKEERGRGNFPDRFSARQFPNYSSELNVNALLLGDSALYLCASSLEAGGPSPYEQYFGPGTRLTVT.

This chain joins TRBV5-1 and TRBJ2-1; D is undetermined. V lost 3 bases, J lost 6 bases, and 16 bases lay in between. The germline CDR1 and CDR2 sequences are SGHRS and YFSETQ. The CDR3 is 15 residues long. As DNA, the CDR3 is TGCGCCAGCAGCTCCGGACGGCCATGGGGCAATGAGCAGTTCTTC. Protein: CASSSGRPWGNEQFF.

The rearrangement joins TRBV5-1 to TRBJ2-1; perhaps TRBD2 as D (6 bases). V was clipped by 4 bases and J by 10 bases, with 18 bases between them. In germline, CDR1 is SGHRS, CDR2 YFSETQ. The CDR3 is made up of 14 amino acids. CDR3 DNA: TGCGCCAGCAGCCAGGGACTCTCAACAATGGAGCAGTTCTTC. Its protein product is CASSQGLSTMEQFF.

The chain is built from TRBV29-1 and TRBJ2-1, with D perhaps assigned TRBD1 or TRBD2 (5 bases each). CDR3 size: 14 residues. Trimming cost V 8 bases and J 6 bases, with 20 bases left between them. Germline CDR1 SQVTM, CDR2 ANQGSEA. The CDR3 bases are TGCAGCCCCTGGGAGAGGGGAGCAAGCAATGAGCAGTTCTTC. This codes for CSPWERGASNEQFF.

Remarks on this clonotype: A read error may produce the germline difference seen at one junction end. The chain couples TRBV28 to TRBJ1-1; 11 bases are a match to TRBD1. CDR1 and CDR2 (germline): MDHEN, SYDVKM. This CDR3 comprises 16 residues. The CDR3: CASSLPPGTGGTETFF. The CDR3 nucleotides are TGTGCCAGCAGTTTACCTCCCGGGACAGGGGGGACTGAAACTTTCTTT.

This chain uses TRBV4-2 with TRBJ1-4; D perhaps matches TRBD1 (6 bases). Germline CDR1 is LGHNA and CDR2 is YNFKEQ. Trimming removed 4 bases at V and 6 bases at J, with 15 bases between. CDR3 length equals 15 residues. The CDR3 nucleotides are TGTGCCAGCAGCCGTGTGGGGGGCCAGGATGAAAAACTGTTTTTT. Encoded protein: CASSRVGGQDEKLFF.

This chain uses TRBV20-1 with TRBJ2-7; 7 bases are a match to TRBD1. There are 12 residues in the CDR3. With V trimmed by 5 bases and J by 2 bases, 3 bases remained unmatched. The V gene's germline CDR1 is DFQATT and CDR2 SNEGSKA (reference sequence). DNA for the CDR3: TGCAGTGCTGATAGGGGGCCCTACGAGCAGTACTTC. This gives the protein CSADRGPYEQYF.

This chain connects TRBV7-9 to TRBJ1-1; D unresolved. Trimming cost V 0 bases and J 6 bases, with 11 bases left between them. The CDR3 consists of 14 residues. Germline values: CDR1 SEHNR, CDR2 FQNEAQ (reference sequence). This CDR3 is CASSLAEGWSEAFF. The CDR3 bases are TGTGCCAGCAGCTTAGCGGAGGGATGGTCTGAAGCTTTCTTT.

This chain connects TRBV4-2 to TRBJ1-1; 7 nucleotides agree with TRBD1. Germline V gives CDR1 LGHNA, CDR2 YNFKEQ. V gave up 1 base and J gave up 3 bases; unmatched junction bases: 5. There are 15 residues in the CDR3. For the CDR3, the DNA is TGTGCCAGCAGCCAAGGCGACAGGGCCGACACTGAAGCTTTCTTT. It translates to CASSQGDRADTEAFF.

This clonotype was seen a handful of times. This chain connects TRBV20-1 to TRBJ2-5; the D gene is possibly TRBD2 (5 bases). V dropped 1 base and J dropped 5 bases, with 11 bases sitting between them. Looked up from germline, CDR1 is DFQATT and CDR2 is SNEGSKA (reference sequence). This CDR3 spans 13 amino acids. The CDR3 protein is CSARVGQRETQYF. The CDR3 DNA reads as TGCAGTGCTAGAGTCGGGCAGCGGGAGACCCAGTACTTC.

The chain joins TRBV20-1 to TRBJ2-1; the D is unclear. Matching the DNA end better, TRBJ2-7 makes the J call doubtful. The CDR3 has 15 amino acids. In germline, CDR1 is DFQATT, CDR2 SNEGSKA (reference sequence). The CDR3 DNA is TGCAGTGCTAGCGAACAGTCCGTACCCTACAATGAGCAGTACTTC. Its protein is CSASEQSVPYNEQYF.

The CDR3 DNA follows: TGTGCCAGCAGTCAAACTCCGGGACAGAGGGAGACCCAGTACTTC. Translating gives CASSQTPGQRETQYF. The rearrangement links TRBV2 to TRBJ2-5; 7 bases align to TRBD1. Losses at the gene ends were 5 bases for V and 5 bases for J; bases not matched to a gene: 11. Germline CDR1 and CDR2: SNHLY and FYNNEI. The length of the CDR3 is 15 residues.

CDR3 in DNA: TGTGCCAGCAGCCAGTACAGGGGAGATCACAAAAACATTCAGTACTTC. Its translation: CASSQYRGDHKNIQYF. The V and J genes are TRBV3-1 and TRBJ2-4; 7 bases line up with TRBD1. The CDR3 contains 16 residues. The germline V gene encodes CDR1 LGHDT and CDR2 YNNKEL (reference sequence). The V gene end was trimmed by 3 bases and the J gene end by 3 bases; junction bases not matched to a gene: 8.

The chain uses TRBV6-5 and TRBJ1-3; no clear D gene. This CDR3 is built from 15 residues. The ends were cut back, 0 bases at V and 0 bases at J, with 6 bases in the middle. Germline CDR1 is MNHEY and CDR2 is SVGAGI. DNA for the CDR3: TGTGCCAGCAGTTACTCGTGGGACTCTGGAAACACCATATATTTT. The encoded protein is CASSYSWDSGNTIYF.

V and J are TRBV6-5 and TRBJ2-7; 7 nucleotides agree with TRBD2. Germline CDR1 MNHEY, CDR2 SVGAGI. This CDR3 comprises 15 residues. V trimming: 0 bases; J trimming: 1 base; junction bases outside the gene matches: 3. The CDR3 DNA is TGTGCCAGCAGTTACTCGACCGGGGGGTCCTACGAGCAGTACTTC. This translates into CASSYSTGGSYEQYF.

The chain is built from TRBV6-5 and TRBJ2-1, with D perhaps TRBD2 (5 bases). The J call may be incorrect, as the DNA end agrees better with TRBJ2-7. CDR1 MNHEY and CDR2 SVGAGI come from the germline V gene. The CDR3 consists of 14 residues. CDR3 nucleotide sequence: TGTGCCAGCAGTTACGACGCGGGCCCGAGGGAGCAGTACTTC. Encoded protein: CASSYDAGPREQYF.

V usage is TRBV6-2 or TRBV6-3 and J usage is TRBJ2-7, with TRBD2 matching over 10 bases. Losses at the gene ends were 6 bases for V and 2 bases for J; bases not matched to a gene: 4. The length of the CDR3 is 14 residues. Looked up from germline, CDR1 is MNHEY and CDR2 is SVGEGT. The chain's CDR3 is CASRESGGAYEQYF. The CDR3 DNA is TGTGCCAGCAGGGAAAGCGGGGGGGCCTACGAGCAGTACTTC.